This T cell receptor (beta chain) emerged from a study of neoadjuvant anti-PD-1 for oral cavity cancer. Study summary: Nivolumab at 3 mg/kg was mostly given biweekly, three to four doses, pre-surgery.

Patients were newly diagnosed with stage II-IVA oral cavity squamous cell carcinoma without prior systemic or radiation treatment. The data were produced by immunoSEQ multiplex PCR, yet TCRdb's version contains in-frame clones alone and is incomplete. Of 10,000 to 15,000 clones listed, roughly 60% were seen once; the top ten hold more than 9%. Sequencing used tumor tissue, obtained before nivolumab (anti-PD-1) treatment. The source of this sequence is a person aged 35-79 years with oral cavity squamous cell carcinoma.

In nucleotides, the CDR3 is TGTGCCAGCAGCTTGAGACTAGCGGGAGGAACTGAGCAGTTCTTC. Residues: CASSLRLAGGTEQFF. The V gene is TRBV5-5, the J gene TRBJ2-1; 13 bases match TRBD2. The V segment lost 1 base and the J segment 9 bases; nucleotides outside the gene matches: 4. Germline V gene lookup returns CDR1 SGHKS and CDR2 YYEKEE (reference sequence). The CDR3 is 15 amino acids.